The clone carrying this TCR beta chain has at least ten counts. Amplification of TCR beta CDR3 regions used RNA as the template. HTBI primers were the set used in a first-round RT-PCR of the TCR CDR3. TCRdb processed the multiplex PCR reads anew with MiXCR; each CDR3 protein has one entry. The table lists roughly 840,000 distinct CDR3 sequences, over 35% of them singletons. Trimming took off 3 bases at V and 5 bases at J, with 10 bases between the two ends. Germline V lookup: CDR1 SNHLY, CDR2 FYNNEI. CDR3 length: 14 residues. The data belong to a study of T cells in Graves' hyperthyroidism and ophthalmopathy.

The receptor was derived from a man aged 18 to 29 with Graves' hyperthyroidism. The rearrangement uses TRBV2 and TRBJ1-4, with D possibly matching TRBD1 (6 bases). The sample consisted of blood. The CDR3, as DNA: TGTGCCAGCAGTGAGCGGACAGAGAATGAAAAACTGTTTTTT. Its protein product is CASSERTENEKLFF.